This T cell receptor beta chain was captured by sequencing in a study of shared clonotypes between healthy human individuals. As for the study in general: The donor group consisted of two women and a few men, aged 18 to 49.

Turning to this clone: What it binds is unknown.

The CDR3 length is 16 residues. V gave up 2 bases and J gave up 6 bases; unmatched junction bases: 7. Per germline, CDR1 MDHEN and CDR2 SYDVKM. Study-level findings and limits: Clonotype sharing among donors likely depends on sequencing depth. Larger richness was generally estimated for naive than memory subsets. Around 5% of naive CD4 clonotypes were common to a few donors.

Sequencing was performed with immunoSEQ multiplex PCR; in TCRdb, only in-frame clones are kept and a portion is missing. The table shows more than 2,000,000 clones, with 90% to 95% occurring only once. The TCR comes from a man younger than 30 in good health. J is TRBJ1-5 and V is TRBV28; TRBD1 matches at 10 bases. Sequenced: naive CD4+ T cells sorted from blood. Subset specified: CD45RA+ positively selected. The CDR3 protein is CASSLGGQGGAQPQHF. The DNA for the CDR3 is TGTGCCAGCAGTTTAGGTGGACAGGGGGGGGCTCAGCCCCAGCATTTT. The full variable domain, rest sourced from reference TRBV28 and TRBJ1-5, is DVKVTQSSRYLVKRTGEKVFLECVQDMDHENMFWYRQDPGLGLRLIYFSYDVKMKEKGDIPEGYSVSREKKERFSLILESASTNQTSMYLCASSLGGQGGAQPQHFGDGTRLSIL.